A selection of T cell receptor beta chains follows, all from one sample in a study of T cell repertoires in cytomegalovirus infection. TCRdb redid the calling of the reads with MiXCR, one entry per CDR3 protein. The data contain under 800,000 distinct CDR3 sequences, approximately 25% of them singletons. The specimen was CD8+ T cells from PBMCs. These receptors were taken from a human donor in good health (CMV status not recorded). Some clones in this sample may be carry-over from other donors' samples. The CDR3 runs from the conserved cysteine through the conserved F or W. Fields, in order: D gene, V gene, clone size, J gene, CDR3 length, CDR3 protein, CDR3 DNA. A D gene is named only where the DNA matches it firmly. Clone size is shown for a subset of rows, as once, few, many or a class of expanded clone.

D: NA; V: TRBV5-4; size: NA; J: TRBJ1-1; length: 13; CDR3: CASSQSSNTEAFF; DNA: TGTGCCAGCAGCCAAAGTTCGAACACTGAAGCTTTCTTT
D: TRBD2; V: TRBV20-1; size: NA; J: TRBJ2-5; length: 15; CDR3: CSARDTTSGEETQYF; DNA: TGCAGTGCTAGAGATACAACTAGCGGGGAAGAGACCCAGTACTTC
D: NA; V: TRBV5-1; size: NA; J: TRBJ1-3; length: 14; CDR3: CASSLVGAENTIYF; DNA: TGCGCCAGCAGCTTGGTGGGGGCTGAAAACACCATATATTTT
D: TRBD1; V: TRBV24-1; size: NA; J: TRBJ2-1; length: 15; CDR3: CATSERDRGYNEQFF; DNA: TGTGCCACCAGTGAACGGGACAGGGGATACAATGAGCAGTTCTTC
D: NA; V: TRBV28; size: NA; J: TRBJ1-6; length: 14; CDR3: CASKIGGGGSPLHF; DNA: TGTGCCAGCAAAATCGGGGGGGGCGGCTCACCCCTCCACTTT
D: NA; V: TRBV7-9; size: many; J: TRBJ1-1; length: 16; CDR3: CASSLGPPRVGTEAFF; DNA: TGTGCCAGCAGCTTAGGTCCCCCCAGGGTGGGCACTGAAGCTTTCTTT
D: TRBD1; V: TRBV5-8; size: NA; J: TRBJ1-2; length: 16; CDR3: CASSLIRTGITYGYTF; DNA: TGTGCCAGCAGCTTGATTCGGACAGGGATTACCTATGGCTACACCTTC
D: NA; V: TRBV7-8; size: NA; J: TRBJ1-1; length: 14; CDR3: CASSETARNTEAFF; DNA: TGTGCCAGCAGCGAGACTGCTCGGAACACTGAAGCTTTCTTT
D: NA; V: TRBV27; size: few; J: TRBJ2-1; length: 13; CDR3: CASSLSPGIEQFF; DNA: TGTGCCAGCAGTTTATCCCCGGGGATCGAGCAGTTCTTC
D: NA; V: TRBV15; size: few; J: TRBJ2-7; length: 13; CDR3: CATGPTKTYEQYF; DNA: TGTGCCACCGGACCGACTAAGACCTACGAGCAGTACTTC
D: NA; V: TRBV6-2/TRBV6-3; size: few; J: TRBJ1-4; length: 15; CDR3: CASSYLADRAGELFF; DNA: TGTGCCAGCAGTTACCTCGCGGACAGAGCGGGGGAACTGTTTTTT
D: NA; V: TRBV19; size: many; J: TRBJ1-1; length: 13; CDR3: CASSISWNTEAFF; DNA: TGTGCCAGTAGTATATCCTGGAACACTGAAGCTTTCTTT
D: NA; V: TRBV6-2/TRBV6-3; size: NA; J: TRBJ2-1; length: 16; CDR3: CASSYSFAAPYNEQFF; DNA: TGTGCCAGCAGTTACTCGTTCGCGGCCCCCTACAATGAGCAGTTCTTC
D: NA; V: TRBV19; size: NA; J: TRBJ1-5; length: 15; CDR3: CATSRTAYSNQPQHF; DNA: TGTGCCACCTCCCGGACAGCCTATAGCAATCAGCCCCAGCATTTT
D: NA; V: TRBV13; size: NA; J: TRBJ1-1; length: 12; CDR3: CASREGRGEAFF; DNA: TGTGCCAGCCGCGAAGGGCGGGGTGAAGCTTTCTTT
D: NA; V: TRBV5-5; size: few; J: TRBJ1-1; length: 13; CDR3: CASNPGGVTEAFF; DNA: TGTGCCAGCAACCCCGGGGGGGTCACTGAAGCTTTCTTT
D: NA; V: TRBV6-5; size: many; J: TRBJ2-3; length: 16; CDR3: CASSSPFGPSTDTQYF; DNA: TGTGCCAGCAGTTCCCCGTTCGGTCCCAGCACAGATACGCAGTATTTT
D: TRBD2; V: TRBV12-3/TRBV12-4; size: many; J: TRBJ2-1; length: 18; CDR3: CASSFGLVIKSSYNEQFF; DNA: TGTGCCAGCAGTTTCGGACTAGTCATTAAGAGCTCCTACAATGAGCAGTTCTTC
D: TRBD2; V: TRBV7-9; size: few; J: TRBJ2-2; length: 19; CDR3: CASTLTSGGKPENTGELFF; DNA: TGTGCCAGCACCTTGACTAGCGGGGGGAAGCCAGAGAACACCGGGGAGCTGTTTTTT
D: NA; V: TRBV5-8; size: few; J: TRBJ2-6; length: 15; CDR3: CASSFPSSGANVLTF; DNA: TGTGCCAGCAGCTTCCCGTCCTCTGGGGCCAACGTCCTGACTTTC
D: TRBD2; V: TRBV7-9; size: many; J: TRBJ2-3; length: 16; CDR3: CASRPQASGGGGTQYF; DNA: TGTGCCAGCAGACCGCAGGCTAGCGGGGGAGGTGGTACGCAGTATTTT
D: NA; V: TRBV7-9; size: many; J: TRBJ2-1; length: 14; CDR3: CASSPPRDGNEQFF; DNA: TGTGCCAGCAGCCCCCCTCGAGACGGGAATGAGCAGTTCTTC
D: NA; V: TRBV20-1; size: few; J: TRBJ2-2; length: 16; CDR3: CSARSRDGGYTGELFF; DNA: TGCAGTGCTAGATCCCGGGACGGTGGTTACACCGGGGAGCTGTTTTTT
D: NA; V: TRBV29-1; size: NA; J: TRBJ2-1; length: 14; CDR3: CSVDGGGEYNEQFF; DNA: TGCAGCGTTGATGGCGGGGGCGAGTACAATGAGCAGTTCTTC
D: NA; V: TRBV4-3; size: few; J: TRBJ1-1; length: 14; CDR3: CASSQDPGQLEAFF; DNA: TGCGCCAGCAGCCAAGATCCCGGGCAGTTGGAAGCTTTCTTT
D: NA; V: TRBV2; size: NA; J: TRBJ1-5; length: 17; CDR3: CASSEGPDGTINQPQHF; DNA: TGTGCCAGCAGTGAGGGACCCGACGGCACAATTAATCAGCCCCAGCATTTT
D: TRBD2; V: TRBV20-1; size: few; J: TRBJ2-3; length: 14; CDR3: CSARKRGPTDTQYF; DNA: TGCAGTGCTAGGAAGCGGGGGCCCACAGATACGCAGTATTTT
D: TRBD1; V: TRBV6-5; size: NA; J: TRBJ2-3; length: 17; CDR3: CASSYSRMDRVGDTQYF; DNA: TGTGCCAGCAGTTACTCTCGCATGGACAGGGTGGGAGATACGCAGTATTTT
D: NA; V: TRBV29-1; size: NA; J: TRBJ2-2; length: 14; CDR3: CSVPGEILDGELFF; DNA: TGCAGCGTTCCGGGCGAGATTTTAGACGGGGAGCTGTTTTTT
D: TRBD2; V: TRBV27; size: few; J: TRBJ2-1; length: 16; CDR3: CASRPFAGVTYNEQFF; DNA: TGTGCCAGCAGGCCCTTTGCGGGGGTGACCTACAATGAGCAGTTCTTC
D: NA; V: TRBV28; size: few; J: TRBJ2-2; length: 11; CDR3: CASRFTGELFF; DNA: TGTGCCAGCAGATTCACCGGGGAGCTGTTTTTT
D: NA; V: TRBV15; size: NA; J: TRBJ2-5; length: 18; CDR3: CATSSPGEGIYPIETQYF; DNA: TGTGCCACCAGCAGCCCAGGGGAGGGGATATACCCAATAGAGACCCAGTACTTC
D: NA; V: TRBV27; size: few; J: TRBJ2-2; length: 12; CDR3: CASSIGAGELFF; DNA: TGTGCCAGCAGTATAGGCGCCGGGGAGCTGTTTTTT
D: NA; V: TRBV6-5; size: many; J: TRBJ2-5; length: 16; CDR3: CASSYGPPRPQETQYF; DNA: TGTGCCAGCAGTTACGGGCCCCCTAGGCCCCAAGAGACCCAGTACTTC
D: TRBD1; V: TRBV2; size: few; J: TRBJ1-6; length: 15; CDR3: CASMNRDSLFSPLHF; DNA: TGTGCCAGCATGAACCGGGACAGCCTTTTTTCACCCCTCCACTTT
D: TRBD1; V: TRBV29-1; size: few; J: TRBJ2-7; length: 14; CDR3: CSVEDQDRGGEQYF; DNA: TGCAGCGTTGAAGATCAGGACAGGGGAGGAGAGCAGTACTTC
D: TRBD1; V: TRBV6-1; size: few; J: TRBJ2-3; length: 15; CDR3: CASSTADRGMDTQYF; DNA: TGTGCCAGCAGTACGGCCGACAGGGGAATGGATACGCAGTATTTT
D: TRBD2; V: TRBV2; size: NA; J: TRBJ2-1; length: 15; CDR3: CACLLSGGSYNEQFF; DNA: TGTGCCTGTCTCCTTAGCGGGGGCTCCTACAATGAGCAGTTCTTC
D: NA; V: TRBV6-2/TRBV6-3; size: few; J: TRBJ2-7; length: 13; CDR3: CASSYGGADEQYF; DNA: TGTGCCAGCAGTTACGGGGGGGCCGACGAGCAGTACTTC
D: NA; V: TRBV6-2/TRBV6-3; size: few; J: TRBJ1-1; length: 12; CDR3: CASTGMGTEAFF; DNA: TGTGCCAGCACAGGAATGGGGACGGAAGCTTTCTTT
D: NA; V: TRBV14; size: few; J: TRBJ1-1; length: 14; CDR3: CASSRKVVNTEAFF; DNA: TGTGCCAGCAGCCGGAAGGTCGTTAACACTGAAGCTTTCTTT
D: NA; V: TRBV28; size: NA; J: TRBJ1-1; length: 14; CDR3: CASSLDIGQTEAFF; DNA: TGTGCCAGCAGTTTAGATATCGGGCAAACTGAAGCTTTCTTT
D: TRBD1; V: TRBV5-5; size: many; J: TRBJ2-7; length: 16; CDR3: CASSARQGGGPYEQYF; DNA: TGTGCCAGCAGCGCCCGACAGGGTGGAGGTCCCTACGAGCAGTACTTC
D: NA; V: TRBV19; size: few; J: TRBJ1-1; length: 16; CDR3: CASSIDFRRGNTEAFF; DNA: TGTGCCAGTAGTATAGATTTTAGGAGGGGGAACACTGAAGCTTTCTTT
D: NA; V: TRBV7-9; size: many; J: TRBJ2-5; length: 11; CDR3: CASSSEETQYF; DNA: TGTGCCAGCAGCTCCGAAGAGACCCAGTACTTC
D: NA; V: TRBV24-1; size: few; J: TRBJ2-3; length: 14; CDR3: CATSEGTSTDTQYF; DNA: TGTGCCACCAGTGAAGGGACTAGCACAGATACGCAGTATTTT
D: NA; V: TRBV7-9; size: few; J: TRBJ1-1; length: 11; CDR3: CATTEDTEAFF; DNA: TGTGCCACCACAGAAGACACTGAAGCTTTCTTT
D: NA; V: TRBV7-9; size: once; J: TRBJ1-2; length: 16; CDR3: CASWGPQGSSNYGYTF; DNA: TGTGCCAGCTGGGGACCCCAGGGGTCCTCGAACTATGGCTACACCTTC
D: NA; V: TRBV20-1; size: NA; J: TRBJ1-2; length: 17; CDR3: CSARGAGDHEGPYGYTF; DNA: TGCAGTGCTAGGGGGGCAGGGGATCATGAGGGTCCTTACGGCTACACCTTC
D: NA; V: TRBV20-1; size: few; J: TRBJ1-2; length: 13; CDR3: CSHRPRVNYGYTF; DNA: TGCAGTCACCGCCCCAGGGTGAACTATGGCTACACCTTC
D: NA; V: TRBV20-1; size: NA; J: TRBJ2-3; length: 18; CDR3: CSARDSSAGLAATDTQYF; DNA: TGCAGTGCTAGAGATTCTTCCGCAGGGTTAGCGGCCACAGATACGCAGTATTTT
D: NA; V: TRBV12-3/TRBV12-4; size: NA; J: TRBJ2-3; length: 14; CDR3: CASKGEWPTDTQYF; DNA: TGTGCCAGCAAAGGGGAATGGCCAACAGATACGCAGTATTTT
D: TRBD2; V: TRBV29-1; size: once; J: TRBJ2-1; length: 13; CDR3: CRVRGVPYNEQFF; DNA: TGCAGAGTTCGGGGGGTGCCTTACAATGAGCAGTTCTTC
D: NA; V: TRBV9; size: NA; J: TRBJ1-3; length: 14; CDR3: CASSVTGSGNTIYF; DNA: TGTGCCAGCAGCGTCACGGGATCTGGAAACACCATATATTTT
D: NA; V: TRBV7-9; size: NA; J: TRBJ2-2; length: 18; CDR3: CASSLSTLSSLGFGELFF; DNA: TGTGCCAGCAGCTTATCAACCCTCTCATCCCTGGGTTTCGGGGAGCTGTTTTTT